These 24 T cell receptor beta chains came from one sample sequenced in a study of T cell changes during pregnancy in multiple sclerosis. The data were produced by immunoSEQ multiplex PCR, yet TCRdb's version contains in-frame clones alone and is incomplete. The sample has over 55,000 clones; roughly 88% are singletons. Sequencing was performed on peripheral blood, taken after pregnancy. The receptors stem from a female donor in good health, enrolled as a control in a pregnancy study.

Turning to this clone: Other DNA sequences in this sample translate to the same CDR3. The rearrangement uses TRBV10-3 and TRBJ1-1; tentatively, D is TRBD1 (6 bases). This CDR3 is built from 14 residues. In germline, CDR1 is ENHRY, CDR2 SYGVKD. V lost 2 bases and J 1 base, leaving 8 bases between the germline ends. The DNA for the CDR3 is TGTGCCATCAGTGAGACAGGGAGGAACACTGAAGCTTTCTTT. This sequence encodes CAISETGRNTEAFF.

This chain connects TRBV11-3 to TRBJ2-5; 12 positions match TRBD2. CDR3 size: 15 residues. Germline V gene sequence: CDR1 SGHNT, CDR2 YENEEA. J lost 5 bases, V lost 5 bases, and 6 bases had no gene match. The CDR3 protein is CASSPPGLAGETQYF. DNA of the CDR3: TGTGCCAGCAGCCCACCGGGACTAGCGGGCGAGACCCAGTACTTC.

This chain links TRBV11-2 with TRBJ2-7; a possible D gene is TRBD1 (6 bases). Trimming removed 5 bases from V and 4 bases from J, with 9 bases in between. CDR3 length: 12 residues. The germline CDR1 and CDR2 sequences are SGHAT and FQNNGV. Here the CDR3 reads CASSPDSYEQYF. CDR3 coding DNA: TGTGCCAGCAGCCCGGACAGTTACGAGCAGTACTTC.

The CDR3 here is CASSQEGTGDYGYTF. The CDR3 DNA is TGTGCCAGCAGCCAAGAGGGGACAGGCGACTATGGCTACACCTTC. V and J are TRBV4-2 and TRBJ1-2; the match to TRBD1 covers 8 bases. Trimming cost V 0 bases and J 3 bases; bases outside gene matches: 3. CDR1 LGHNA and CDR2 YNFKEQ come from the germline V gene. The CDR3 covers 15 residues.

This chain joins TRBV5-4 and TRBJ1-1, with 7 bases fitting TRBD1. Per germline, CDR1 SGHNT and CDR2 YYREEE (reference sequence). Losses at the gene ends were 2 bases for V and 3 bases for J; bases not matched to a gene: 4. The CDR3 runs 14 residues. The CDR3 coding sequence is TGTGCCAGCAGCTTAGGGGGCACGGACACTGAAGCTTTCTTT. This translates into CASSLGGTDTEAFF.

The gene calls are TRBV6-1 and TRBJ1-4, with D maybe TRBD1 (6 bases). V lost 4 bases to trimming and J lost 0 bases, with 9 bases between them. This CDR3 region has 15 residues. Germline V CDR1 and CDR2: MNHNS, SASEGT. The CDR3 protein is CASSAWTATNEKLFF. The CDR3 DNA reads TGTGCCAGCAGTGCTTGGACAGCAACTAATGAAAAACTGTTTTTT.

This clone was seen a single time. This sequence joins TRBV12-5 and TRBJ1-1; tentatively, D is TRBD1 (6 bases). The germline CDR1 and CDR2 sequences are LGHNT and FRNRAP. This CDR3 spans 13 amino acids. V lost 2 bases to trimming and J lost 8 bases, with 12 bases between them. The CDR3 DNA follows: TGTGCTAGTGGTTTGTCCACCGGGACAGAAGCTTTCTTT. Translated, it gives CASGLSTGTEAFF.

The chain links TRBV27 to TRBJ2-7; 14 bases match TRBD2. The germline gives CDR1 MNHEY, CDR2 SMNVEV (reference sequence). Trimming at V came to 3 bases and at J to 1 base, leaving 2 bases not matched to a gene. The CDR3 is 16 residues long. The CDR3 nucleotides are TGTGCCAGCAGTTTCGGACTAGCGGGAGGTTCCTACGAGCAGTACTTC. Its translation: CASSFGLAGGSYEQYF.

The rearrangement joins TRBV27 to TRBJ1-2; possible D gene TRBD1, 6 bases. The V gene's germline CDR1 is MNHEY and CDR2 SMNVEV (reference sequence). V was trimmed by 10 bases and J by 2 bases, leaving 17 bases between them. CDR3 length equals 14 residues. Written as DNA, the CDR3 is TGTGCCACCCTTTCGCAGGGGTCCAACTATGGCTACACCTTC. This encodes CATLSQGSNYGYTF.

The count of this clone is one. The genes are TRBV12-5 and TRBJ1-5; D gene uncertain. CDR3 length: 14 residues. Germline CDR1 reads LGHNT; CDR2 reads FRNRAP. The V end lost 0 bases, the J end lost 2 bases, and 5 bases lay between the germline ends. The CDR3 DNA is TGTGCTAGTGGTTTGGTAGGAGGCAATCAGCCCCAGCATTTT. Translated, it gives CASGLVGGNQPQHF.

The chain recombines TRBV28 with TRBJ2-7, with a weak D call TRBD2 (5 bases). The CDR3 is made up of 16 amino acids. Per germline, CDR1 MDHEN and CDR2 SYDVKM. V was pared by 3 bases and J by 3 bases, with 18 bases between. The CDR3 bases are TGTGCCAGCAGTTTTTCCCATCTGGCGGGTAGCTACGAGCAGTACTTC. Translated, it gives CASSFSHLAGSYEQYF.

V gene TRBV5-4 combines with J gene TRBJ2-7; 8 nucleotides match TRBD1. The CDR3 has 14 residues. The germline CDR1 and CDR2 sequences are SGHNT and YYREEE (reference sequence). The V segment lost 3 bases and the J segment 6 bases; nucleotides outside the gene matches: 8. The CDR3 bases are TGTGCCAGCAGCTCCCCCCGGACAGGGCGCGAGCAGTACTTC. This codes for CASSSPRTGREQYF.

CDR3 region: CAIKGGSNTGELFF. The CDR3 region has the DNA TGTGCCATCAAAGGCGGTTCGAACACCGGGGAGCTGTTTTTT. The chain links TRBV10-3 to TRBJ2-2, with D hard to call. The CDR3 is made up of 14 amino acids. V was pared by 7 bases and J by 0 bases, with 9 bases between. Looked up from germline, CDR1 is ENHRY and CDR2 is SYGVKD.

V and J are TRBV4-2 and TRBJ2-7; D is unclear. The germline V gene has CDR1 LGHNA and CDR2 YNFKEQ. The CDR3 has 12 amino acids. V gave up 3 bases and J gave up 4 bases, with 7 bases separating them. This CDR3 reads CASSQTGYEQYF. The CDR3 DNA reads as TGTGCCAGCAGCCAGACCGGGTACGAGCAGTACTTC.

The CDR3 DNA reads TGTGCCAGCAGATCGGGACAGGGCTACGAGCAGTACTTC. As protein: CASRSGQGYEQYF. This chain connects TRBV11-3 to TRBJ2-7, with 9 bases identical to TRBD1. Germline values: CDR1 SGHNT, CDR2 YENEEA. The length of the CDR3 is 13 residues. With 6 bases clipped from V and 3 bases from J, the junction kept 3 bases outside the gene matches.

The J gene is TRBJ1-2, the V gene TRBV7-8; TRBD1 matches 7 bases. The CDR3 sequence is 16 residues long. CDR1 is SGHVS and CDR2 is FQNEAQ in the germline V gene. J gave up 2 bases and V 6 bases, and 12 bases lay outside the gene matches. The CDR3: CASRSPRGRANYGYTF. In DNA, the CDR3 is TGTGCCAGCAGATCGCCTAGGGGGCGCGCCAACTATGGCTACACCTTC.

The chain employs TRBV5-4 and TRBJ2-7; TRBD2 agrees at 10 bases. The junction had 9 bases not matched to a gene; V was cut back by 3 bases and J by 6 bases. Germline V lookup: CDR1 SGHNT, CDR2 YYREEE (reference sequence). This CDR3 comprises 15 residues. The CDR3 loop is CASSSSSGGSFEQYF. As DNA, the CDR3 is TGTGCCAGCAGCTCCTCTAGCGGGGGCTCTTTCGAGCAGTACTTC.

The CDR3 DNA reads TGTGCCAGCAGTTTAATCACGGGACAGGGAGGGGGCGAGCAGTACTTC. It yields the protein CASSLITGQGGGEQYF. The V gene is TRBV27, the J gene TRBJ2-7; 9 bases match TRBD1. V was clipped by 2 bases and J by 6 bases; unmatched bases: 11. This CDR3 comprises 16 residues. CDR1 and CDR2 from the germline V gene are MNHEY and SMNVEV (reference sequence).

This clone occurred a few times. The gene calls are TRBV5-4 and TRBJ1-1; D is perhaps TRBD1 (6 bases). This CDR3 has 16 residues. Per the germline V gene, CDR1 is SGHNT and CDR2 is YYREEE (reference sequence). V dropped 0 bases and J dropped 1 base, with 13 bases sitting between them. CDR3 protein: CASSLVGGATNTEAFF. The CDR3 DNA follows: TGTGCCAGCAGCTTGGTCGGGGGGGCTACGAACACTGAAGCTTTCTTT.

This clone occurred a few times. The J gene is TRBJ1-1, the V gene TRBV30; 8 positions agree with TRBD1. J lost 4 bases, V lost 5 bases, and 6 bases had no gene match. Germline loops: CDR1 GTSNPN, CDR2 SVGIG (reference sequence). This CDR3 has 13 residues. DNA of the CDR3: TGTGCCTGGTTTCAGGGGGCTGTCACTGAAGCTTTCTTT. It encodes CAWFQGAVTEAFF.

V and J are TRBV5-6 and TRBJ2-5; TRBD2 matches at 12 bases. The germline gives CDR1 SGHDT, CDR2 YYEEEE. Trimming cost V 0 bases and J 7 bases; bases outside gene matches: 10. The length of the CDR3 is 17 residues. CDR3 DNA sequence: TGTGCCAGCAGCTTGGCCAGGCTAGCGGGGGGGCCCCGGACCCAGTACTTC. It codes for CASSLARLAGGPRTQYF.

This CDR3 is CASSFGGTSTDTQYF. CDR3 DNA sequence: TGTGCCAGCAGTTTCGGAGGAACTAGCACAGATACGCAGTATTTT. J is TRBJ2-3 and V is TRBV27; D is possibly TRBD2 (5 bases). Trimming cost V 3 bases and J 0 bases, with 10 bases left between them. CDR1 and CDR2 (germline): MNHEY, SMNVEV (reference sequence). CDR3 length: 15 residues.

The chain has TRBV4-1 and TRBJ1-6; TRBD1 agrees at 7 bases. V dropped 3 bases and J dropped 7; count of bases not matched to a gene: 12. This CDR3 has 17 residues. The germline V gene has CDR1 MGHRA and CDR2 YSYEKL. In nucleotides, the CDR3 is TGCGCCAGCAGCCAGGCCCCTACCGGGACAGCGAATTCACCCCTCCACTTT. This codes for CASSQAPTGTANSPLHF.

The genes are TRBV5-4 and TRBJ1-2; no clear D gene. With 1 base removed from V and 4 bases from J, the gap between germline ends came to 8 bases. Germline CDR1 reads SGHNT; CDR2 reads YYREEE (reference sequence). This CDR3 comprises 13 residues. The CDR3 sequence: CASSLTQIYGYTF. CDR3 in DNA: TGTGCCAGCAGCTTGACACAGATCTATGGCTACACCTTC.